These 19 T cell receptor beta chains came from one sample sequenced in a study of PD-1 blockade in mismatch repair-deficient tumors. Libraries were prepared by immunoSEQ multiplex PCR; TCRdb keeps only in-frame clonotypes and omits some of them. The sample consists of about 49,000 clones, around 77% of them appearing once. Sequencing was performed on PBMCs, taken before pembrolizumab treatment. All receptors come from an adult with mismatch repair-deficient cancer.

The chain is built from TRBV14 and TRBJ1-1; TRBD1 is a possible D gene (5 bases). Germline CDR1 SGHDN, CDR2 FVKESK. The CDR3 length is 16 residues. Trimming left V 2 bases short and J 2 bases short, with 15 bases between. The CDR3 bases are TGTGCCAGCAGCCAAATATGGCAGGGATCTAACACTGAAGCTTTCTTT. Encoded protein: CASSQIWQGSNTEAFF.

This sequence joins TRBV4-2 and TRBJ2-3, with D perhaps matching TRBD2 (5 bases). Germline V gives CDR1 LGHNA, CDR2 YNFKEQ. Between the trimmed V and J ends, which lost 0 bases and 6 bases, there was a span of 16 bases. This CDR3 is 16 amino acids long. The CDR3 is CASSQEGLNGVDTQYF. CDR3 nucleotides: TGTGCCAGCAGCCAAGAGGGCCTTAACGGGGTGGATACGCAGTATTTT.

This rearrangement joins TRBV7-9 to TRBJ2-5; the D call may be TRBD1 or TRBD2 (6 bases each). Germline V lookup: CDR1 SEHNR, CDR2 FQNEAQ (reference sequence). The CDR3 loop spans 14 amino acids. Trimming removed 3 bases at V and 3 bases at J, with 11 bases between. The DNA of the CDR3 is TGTGCCAGCAGCTTGCGGGACACAAAAGAGACCCAGTACTTC. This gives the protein CASSLRDTKETQYF. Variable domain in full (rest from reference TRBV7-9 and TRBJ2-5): DTGVSQNPRHKITKRGQNVTFRCDPISEHNRLYWYRQTLGQGPEFLTYFQNEAQLEKSRLLSDRFSAERPKGSFSTLEIQRTEQGDSAMYLCASSLRDTKETQYFGPGTRLLVL.

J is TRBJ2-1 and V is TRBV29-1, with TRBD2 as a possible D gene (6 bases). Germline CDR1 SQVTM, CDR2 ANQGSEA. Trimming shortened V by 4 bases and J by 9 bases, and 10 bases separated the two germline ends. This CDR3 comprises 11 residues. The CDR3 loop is CSVVRGSEQFF. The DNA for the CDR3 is TGCAGCGTTGTTCGGGGGTCTGAGCAGTTCTTC.

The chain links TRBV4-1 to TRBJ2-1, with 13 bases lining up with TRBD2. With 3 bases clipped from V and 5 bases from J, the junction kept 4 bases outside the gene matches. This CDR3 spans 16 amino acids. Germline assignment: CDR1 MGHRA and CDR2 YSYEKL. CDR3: CASSHAGLAGNNEQFF. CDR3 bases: TGCGCCAGCAGCCATGCGGGACTAGCGGGGAACAATGAGCAGTTCTTC.

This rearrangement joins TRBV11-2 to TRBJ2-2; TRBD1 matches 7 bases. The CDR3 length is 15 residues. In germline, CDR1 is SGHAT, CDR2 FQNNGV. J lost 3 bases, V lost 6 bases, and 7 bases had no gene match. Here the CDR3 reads CASSARGRDTGELFF. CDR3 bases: TGTGCCAGCAGTGCCAGGGGGAGAGACACCGGGGAGCTGTTTTTT.

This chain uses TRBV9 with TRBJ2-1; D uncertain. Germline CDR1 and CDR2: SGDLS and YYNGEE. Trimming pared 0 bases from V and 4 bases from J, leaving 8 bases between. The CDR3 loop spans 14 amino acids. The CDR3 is CASSVEVVYNEQFF. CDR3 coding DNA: TGTGCCAGCAGCGTAGAGGTAGTTTACAATGAGCAGTTCTTC.

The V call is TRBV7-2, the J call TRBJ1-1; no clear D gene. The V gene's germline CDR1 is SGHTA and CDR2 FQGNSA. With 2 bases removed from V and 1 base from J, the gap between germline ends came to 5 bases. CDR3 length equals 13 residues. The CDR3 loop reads CASSLNRNTEAFF. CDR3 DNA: TGTGCCAGCAGCTTAAACAGGAACACTGAAGCTTTCTTT. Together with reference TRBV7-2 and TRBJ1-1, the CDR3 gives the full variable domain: GAGVSQSPSNKVTEKGKDVELRCDPISGHTALYWYRQSLGQGLEFLIYFQGNSAPDKSGLPSDRFSAERTGGSVSTLTIQRTQQEDSAVYLCASSLNRNTEAFFGQGTRLTVV.

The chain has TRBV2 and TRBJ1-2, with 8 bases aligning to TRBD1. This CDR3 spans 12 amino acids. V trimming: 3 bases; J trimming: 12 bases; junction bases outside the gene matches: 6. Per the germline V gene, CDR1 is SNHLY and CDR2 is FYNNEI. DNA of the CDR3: TGTGCCAGCAGTGAGGGGGACAGGCTTCACACCTTC. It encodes CASSEGDRLHTF.

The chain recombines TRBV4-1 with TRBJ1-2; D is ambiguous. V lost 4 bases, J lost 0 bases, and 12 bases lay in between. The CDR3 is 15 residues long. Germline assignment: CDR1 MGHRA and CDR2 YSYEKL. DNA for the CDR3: TGCGCCAGCAGCCCTCACAGCTCTGCTAACTATGGCTACACCTTC. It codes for CASSPHSSANYGYTF.

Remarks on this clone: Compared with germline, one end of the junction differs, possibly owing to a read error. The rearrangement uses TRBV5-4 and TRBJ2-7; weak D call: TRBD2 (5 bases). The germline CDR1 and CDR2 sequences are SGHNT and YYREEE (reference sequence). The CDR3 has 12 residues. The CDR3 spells CASSLDLDEQYF. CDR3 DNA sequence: TGTGCCAGCAGTTTGGACTTGGACGAGCAGTACTTC.

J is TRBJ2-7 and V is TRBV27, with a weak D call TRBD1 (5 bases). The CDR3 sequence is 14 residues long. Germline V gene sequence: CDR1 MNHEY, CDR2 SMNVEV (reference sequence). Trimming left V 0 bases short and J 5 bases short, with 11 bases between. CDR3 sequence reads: CASSLSPRAHEQYF. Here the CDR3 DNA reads TGTGCCAGCAGTTTATCTCCCAGGGCCCACGAGCAGTACTTC.

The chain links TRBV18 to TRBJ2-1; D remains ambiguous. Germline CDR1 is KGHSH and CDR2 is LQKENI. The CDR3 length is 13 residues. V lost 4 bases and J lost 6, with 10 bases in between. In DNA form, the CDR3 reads TGTGCCAGCTCACGGGAAGCCACCAATGAGCAGTTCTTC. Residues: CASSREATNEQFF.

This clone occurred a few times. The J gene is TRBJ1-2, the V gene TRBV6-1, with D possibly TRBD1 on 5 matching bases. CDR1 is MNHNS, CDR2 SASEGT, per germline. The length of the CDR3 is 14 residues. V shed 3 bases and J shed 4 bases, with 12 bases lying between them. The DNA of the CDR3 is TGTGCCAGCAGTGAGGTTAGGGGCGTCTATGGCTACACCTTC. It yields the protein CASSEVRGVYGYTF.

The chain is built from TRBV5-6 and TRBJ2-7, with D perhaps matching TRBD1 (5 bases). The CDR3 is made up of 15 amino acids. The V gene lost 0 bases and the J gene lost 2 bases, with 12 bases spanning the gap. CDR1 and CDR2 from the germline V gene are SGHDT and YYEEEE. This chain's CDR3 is CASSLGQLFTYEQYF. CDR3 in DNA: TGTGCCAGCAGCTTGGGACAGTTATTTACCTACGAGCAGTACTTC.

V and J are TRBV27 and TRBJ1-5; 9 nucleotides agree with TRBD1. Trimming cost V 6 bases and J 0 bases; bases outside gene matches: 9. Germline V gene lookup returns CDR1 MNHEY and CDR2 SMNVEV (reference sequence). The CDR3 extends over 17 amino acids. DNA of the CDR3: TGTGCCAGCAGATCGGGACAGGGAGTCTATAGCAATCAGCCCCAGCATTTT. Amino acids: CASRSGQGVYSNQPQHF.

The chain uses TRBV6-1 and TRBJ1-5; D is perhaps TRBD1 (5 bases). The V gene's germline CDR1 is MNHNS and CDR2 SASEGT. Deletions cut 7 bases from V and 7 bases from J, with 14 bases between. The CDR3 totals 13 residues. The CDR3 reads CASTRGVEQPQHF. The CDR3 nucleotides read TGTGCCAGCACGAGGGGAGTAGAACAGCCCCAGCATTTT.

DNA for the CDR3: TGTGCCAGTGAATTAGAGGGGAATTTTAATCAGCCCCAGCATTTT. This translates into CASELEGNFNQPQHF. This chain links TRBV19 with TRBJ1-5; D is possibly TRBD1 (5 bases). Trimming cost V 8 bases and J 4 bases, with 18 bases left between them. This CDR3 is built from 15 residues. Germline V gives CDR1 LNHDA, CDR2 SQIVND (reference sequence).

The CDR3 reads CASRHTDTQYF. In DNA form, the CDR3 reads TGTGCCAGCAGGCACACAGATACGCAGTATTTT. The rearrangement uses TRBV6-1 and TRBJ2-3; D call uncertain. Germline loops: CDR1 MNHNS, CDR2 SASEGT. CDR3 length equals 11 residues. The germline V and J ends were trimmed by 6 bases and 2 bases, with 3 bases remaining between them.